The 11 T cell receptor beta chains presented below share a single source sample, sequenced in a study of beta chain features in type 1 diabetes. General observations from the study: In all four CD4+ subsets, TCRB CDR3 length was significantly, moderately reduced in type 1 diabetes.

TCRB transcripts that were expressed got sequenced, as all of the isolated RNA had been reverse transcribed. Sequencing used immunoSEQ multiplex PCR; TCRdb keeps in-frame clones, though not all of them. The sample records 300,000 to 350,000 clones, roughly 14% being singletons. No cognate antigen is known for these TCRs. Sequenced: naive CD4+ T cells from blood. The receptor source for this set is a woman between 18 and 30 years old with type 1 diabetes.

This clone has only a few counts. Other DNA sequences of this sample code for an identical CDR3. This sequence joins TRBV12-5 and TRBJ2-3, with a possible D match to TRBD2 (5 bases). Per the germline V gene, CDR1 is LGHNT and CDR2 is FRNRAP. There are 13 residues in the CDR3. V lost 6 bases, J lost 1 base, and 8 bases lay in between. CDR3 region: CASGLAGTDTQYF. CDR3 coding DNA: TGTGCTAGTGGCCTAGCCGGCACAGATACGCAGTATTTT.

This clone has a handful of counts. The CDR3 DNA reads TGTGCCAGCACCCTAGGGAGCGGCACCGGGGAGCTGTTTTTT. This translates into CASTLGSGTGELFF. The chain joins TRBV6-6 to TRBJ2-2; D is perhaps TRBD2 (5 bases). The CDR3 contains 14 residues. The V and J ends lost 7 bases and 4 bases respectively, with 13 bases between them. In germline, CDR1 is MNHNY, CDR2 SVGAGI (reference sequence).

The chain couples TRBV18 to TRBJ2-1, with 9 bases lining up with TRBD2. This CDR3 contains 16 residues. Germline V lookup: CDR1 KGHSH, CDR2 LQKENI. V trimming: 0 bases; J trimming: 8 bases; junction bases outside the gene matches: 8. Here the CDR3 DNA reads TGTGCCAGCTCACCACCAGGAGCGGGAGGTAGAGATGAGCAGTTCTTC. This sequence encodes CASSPPGAGGRDEQFF.

This clone was observed a few times. The final CDR3 position lacks the conserved phenylalanine or tryptophan, pointing to a likely read error. The limits of the CDR3 on the DNA are not certain, so only TCRdb's listed CDR3 is given. The J gene is TRBJ1-5, the V gene TRBV28; TRBD1 is the table's D call, not checked against the DNA. The CDR3 has 13 amino acids, counting both end residues. Germline CDR1 reads MDHEN; CDR2 reads SYDVKM. CDR3 loop: CASSSGTVPPSFV.

The rearrangement uses TRBV30 and TRBJ2-1; D gene unclear. The germline CDR1 and CDR2 sequences are GTSNPN and SVGIG (reference sequence). The V and J ends lost 0 bases and 2 bases respectively, with 5 bases between them. The CDR3 length is 13 residues. The CDR3 sequence is CAWSVLAYNEQFF. The CDR3 DNA reads TGTGCCTGGAGTGTACTCGCCTACAATGAGCAGTTCTTC.

This clone has more than one count but fewer than ten. The chain carries TRBV7-9 and TRBJ2-1; D call uncertain. V was shortened by 3 bases and J by 7 bases, with 10 bases between the two germline ends. This CDR3 has 13 residues. Germline V gives CDR1 SEHNR, CDR2 FQNEAQ (reference sequence). The CDR3 protein is CASSFVGGNEQFF. The DNA of the CDR3 is TGTGCCAGCAGCTTCGTCGGCGGAAATGAGCAGTTCTTC.

This clone has more than one count but fewer than ten. The rearrangement uses TRBV7-9 and TRBJ1-6; D remains unclear. Trimming shortened V by 0 bases and J by 8 bases, and 8 bases separated the two germline ends. CDR3 length: 14 amino acids. Germline V gene data show CDR1 as SEHNR and CDR2 as FQNEAQ (reference sequence). The chain's CDR3 is CASSLAGRYSPLHF. As DNA, the CDR3 is TGTGCCAGCAGCTTAGCAGGGAGATATTCACCCCTCCACTTT.

This clone appeared a few times. The chain combines TRBV28 with TRBJ2-7; TRBD2 matches 12 bases. The germline V gene encodes CDR1 MDHEN and CDR2 SYDVKM. The CDR3 contains 16 residues. After removal of 8 bases from V and 4 bases from J, the junction contained 12 bases not matched to a gene. CDR3 region: CASVRGASGRAYEQYF. The CDR3 DNA sequence: TGTGCCAGCGTCCGGGGGGCTAGCGGGAGGGCTTACGAGCAGTACTTC.

The chain employs TRBV18 and TRBJ2-1; tentatively, D is TRBD2 (7 bases). CDR1 and CDR2 from the germline V gene are KGHSH and LQKENI. Trimming left V 0 bases short and J 4 bases short, with 10 bases between. The length of the CDR3 is 15 residues. CDR3 loop: CASSPPRGGYNEQFF. In DNA, the CDR3 is TGTGCCAGCTCACCACCGAGGGGGGGGTACAATGAGCAGTTCTTC.

The V gene is TRBV4-2, the J gene TRBJ1-1, with D possibly TRBD1 on 5 matching bases. The V end lost 4 bases, the J end lost 2 bases, and 11 bases lay between the germline ends. The length of the CDR3 is 14 residues. Germline V gene sequence: CDR1 LGHNA, CDR2 YNFKEQ. CDR3 in DNA: TGTGCCAGCAGCCGACAGCCCCGAAACACTGAAGCTTTCTTT. It encodes CASSRQPRNTEAFF.

This clone was counted only a few times. The chain couples TRBV7-8 to TRBJ2-1, with TRBD2 matching 8 bases. Germline CDR1 is SGHVS and CDR2 is FQNEAQ. The CDR3 has 14 amino acids. The ends lost 0 bases at V and 8 bases at J; junction bases unmatched: 3. The CDR3 bases are TGTGCCAGCAGCTTAGCTAGAGCGGGAGATGAGCAGTTCTTC. This codes for CASSLARAGDEQFF.